The next 7 T cell receptor beta chains were all read from a single sample in a study of CD8 T cells in ankylosing spondylitis. TCRdb re-called the 5' RACE reads with MiXCR, one entry per CDR3 protein. Altogether around 340,000 distinct CDR3 sequences are present, roughly 14% being singletons, with the ten largest covering about 1.1%. The source material was blood, either unsorted or a sorted T cell fraction (not recorded which). These receptor sequences come from a male donor with ankylosing spondylitis or in good health (not recorded which).

This clonotype was recorded a few times. J is TRBJ2-4 and V is TRBV20-1, with 7 bases matching TRBD2. The junction had 9 bases not matched to a gene; V was cut back by 0 bases and J by 7 bases. CDR1 is DFQATT and CDR2 is SNEGSKA in the germline V gene (reference sequence). The CDR3 length is 15 residues. CDR3 DNA: TGCAGTGCTAGAGATCCGGGGGGTTGGGCGAACATTCAGTACTTC. This translates into CSARDPGGWANIQYF.

The sample holds one count of this clonotype. The rearrangement links TRBV12-3 or TRBV12-4 to TRBJ2-4; 7 bases align to TRBD1. CDR3 length: 16 amino acids. V lost 3 bases and J lost 7; bases outside the gene matches: 12. CDR3 DNA: TGTGCCAGCAGTTTTTCCAGGACAGGAGAACGGAACATTCAGTACTTC. As protein: CASSFSRTGERNIQYF.

This clonotype came up a few times. The J gene is TRBJ2-7, the V gene TRBV5-1; either TRBD1 or TRBD2 may fit D (5 bases each). V lost 4 bases, J lost 3 bases, and 11 bases lay in between. The CDR3 is 13 residues long. Germline assignment: CDR1 SGHRS and CDR2 YFSETQ. CDR3: CASSRDGGYEQYF. In nucleotides, the CDR3 is TGCGCCAGCAGCCGAGATGGGGGCTACGAGCAGTACTTC.

The chain links TRBV5-1 to TRBJ2-1, with D tentatively TRBD2 (6 bases). This CDR3 has 15 amino acids. Per the germline V gene, CDR1 is SGHRS and CDR2 is YFSETQ. V dropped 4 bases and J dropped 7 bases, with 18 bases sitting between them. CDR3: CASSPGLIADNEQFF. The CDR3, as DNA: TGCGCCAGCAGCCCCGGACTAATTGCGGATAATGAGCAGTTCTTC.

This clonotype was seen at least ten times. The V and J genes are TRBV7-8 and TRBJ2-6; D is possibly TRBD1 (5 bases). The CDR3 spans 15 residues. Between the trimmed V and J ends, which lost 2 bases and 2 bases, there was a span of 7 bases. Germline V CDR1 and CDR2: SGHVS, FQNEAQ. CDR3 DNA sequence: TGTGCCAGCAGCTTAAGCAGGGCTGGGGCCAACGTCCTGACTTTC. Translation: CASSLSRAGANVLTF.

This clonotype was observed at least ten times. CDR3 sequence (DNA): TGCGCCAGCAGCGGCGACACTGAAGCTTTCTTT. Translation: CASSGDTEAFF. The chain couples TRBV5-1 to TRBJ1-1; D is undetermined. Trimming pared 4 bases from V and 3 bases from J, leaving 4 bases between. The length of the CDR3 is 11 residues. Germline V gene sequence: CDR1 SGHRS, CDR2 YFSETQ.

This chain links TRBV20-1 with TRBJ1-6; no definite D call. The CDR3 is made up of 15 amino acids. Trimming left V 1 base short and J 8 bases short, with 15 bases between. The germline CDR1 and CDR2 sequences are DFQATT and SNEGSKA (reference sequence). CDR3 sequence: CSARANSPGDSPLHF. The CDR3 DNA is TGCAGTGCTAGAGCTAACAGCCCCGGGGATTCACCCCTCCACTTT.